These 20 T cell receptor beta chains originate from one sample sequenced in a study of shared clonotypes between healthy human individuals. Repertoires were generated with immunoSEQ multiplex PCR, while TCRdb's copy carries only in-frame clones and drops some. Found here are some 2,400,000 clones, approximately 95% of them singletons; the top ten hold over 0.1%. Sequencing was performed on naive CD4+ T cells sorted from blood. Subset in this sample: CD45RA+ positively selected. Receptors were obtained from a man younger than 35 in good health.

This clone was counted a few times. V usage is TRBV21-1 and J usage is TRBJ2-2; TRBD2, the table's D call, lacks a check against the DNA. TRBV21-1 is listed as a pseudogene. The CDR3 has 18 amino acids. This CDR3 is CASSKGRQLAANTGELFF. The CDR3, as DNA: TGTGCCAGCAGCAAAGGGCGACAACTAGCGGCGAACACCGGGGAGCTGTTTTTT.

The chain uses TRBV7-2 and TRBJ2-7; D remains ambiguous. The CDR3 extends over 14 amino acids. The V gene lost 4 bases and the J gene lost 0 bases, with 10 bases spanning the gap. Germline V gene data show CDR1 as SGHTA and CDR2 as FQGNSA. CDR3: CASSSTKSSYEQYF. The CDR3, as DNA: TGTGCCAGCAGCTCAACAAAGAGCTCCTACGAGCAGTACTTC.

This chain uses TRBV30 with TRBJ1-2; 10 nucleotides line up with TRBD1. Trimming removed 3 bases from V and 0 bases from J; junction bases left unmatched: 4. Germline CDR1 is GTSNPN and CDR2 is SVGIG (reference sequence). The CDR3 is made up of 15 amino acids. The CDR3 here is CAWRDRGRANYGYTF. CDR3 sequence (DNA): TGTGCCTGGAGGGACAGGGGGAGAGCTAACTATGGCTACACCTTC.

The J gene is TRBJ1-2, the V gene TRBV9, with D possibly matching TRBD1 (5 bases). The CDR3 extends over 18 amino acids. Germline V lookup: CDR1 SGDLS, CDR2 YYNGEE. The germline V and J ends were trimmed by 0 bases and 5 bases, with 23 bases remaining between them. In nucleotides, the CDR3 is TGTGCCAGCAGCGTAGGAGTTGGGCAGGGCTCGGACGTTTATGGCTACACCTTC. This gives the protein CASSVGVGQGSDVYGYTF.

This clone has just one count. V gene TRBV5-1 combines with J gene TRBJ2-2; D tentatively reads TRBD1 or TRBD2 (5 bases each). This CDR3 region has 16 residues. Germline V gene data show CDR1 as SGHRS and CDR2 as YFSETQ. The V gene lost 0 bases and the J gene lost 4 bases, with 13 bases spanning the gap. The CDR3 reads CASSLVSGDRTGELFF. Written as DNA, the CDR3 is TGCGCCAGCAGCTTGGTATCTGGGGACCGCACCGGGGAGCTGTTTTTT.

This chain joins TRBV18 and TRBJ2-3; 7 bases agree with TRBD2. Germline CDR1 is KGHSH and CDR2 is LQKENI. The CDR3 length is 17 residues. J gave up 2 bases and V 0 bases, and 8 bases lay outside the gene matches. The CDR3: CASSPPTLAVNTDTQYF. The CDR3 DNA reads as TGTGCCAGCTCACCACCGACTCTAGCGGTAAACACAGATACGCAGTATTTT.

The chain carries TRBV30 and TRBJ1-2; D call uncertain. V lost 0 bases and J 5 bases, leaving 1 base between the germline ends. CDR1 and CDR2 (germline): GTSNPN, SVGIG (reference sequence). The CDR3 loop spans 10 amino acids. CDR3 sequence: CAWSVYGYTF. For the CDR3, the DNA is TGTGCCTGGAGTGTATATGGCTACACCTTC.

This chain links TRBV2 with TRBJ1-2; a possible D gene is TRBD1 (5 bases). This CDR3 spans 16 amino acids. The germline gives CDR1 SNHLY, CDR2 FYNNEI. Trimming left V 0 bases short and J 8 bases short, with 19 bases between. The CDR3 protein is CASSEAPPWVGGGYTF. CDR3 coding DNA: TGTGCCAGCAGTGAAGCCCCCCCCTGGGTGGGGGGAGGCTACACCTTC.

This chain's CDR3 is CASSTGQGIVYEQYF. The CDR3 DNA follows: TGCGCCAGCAGCACCGGACAGGGGATCGTCTACGAGCAGTACTTC. This chain links TRBV5-1 with TRBJ2-7; 9 bases map to TRBD1. V dropped 4 bases and J dropped 3; count of bases not matched to a gene: 8. CDR1 and CDR2 from the germline V gene are SGHRS and YFSETQ. The CDR3 loop spans 15 amino acids.

The chain has TRBV30 and TRBJ2-3, with a possible D match to TRBD2 (6 bases). Germline assignment: CDR1 GTSNPN and CDR2 SVGIG (reference sequence). CDR3 length: 15 amino acids. V lost 0 bases to trimming and J lost 4 bases, with 14 bases between them. The CDR3 bases are TGTGCCTGGAGTGTTGGCGGTAGGAGGGCAGATACGCAGTATTTT. It translates to CAWSVGGRRADTQYF.

Only a few counts were recorded for this clone. The same CDR3 arises from other DNA sequences in this sample as well. The rearrangement uses TRBV5-1 and TRBJ1-2; D unresolved. V was pared by 4 bases and J by 1 base, with 8 bases between. Germline V gives CDR1 SGHRS, CDR2 YFSETQ. The CDR3 is 13 amino acids. CDR3 protein: CASSPGSNYGYTF. The CDR3 DNA reads as TGCGCCAGCAGCCCCGGGAGTAACTATGGCTACACCTTC.

The V call is TRBV27, the J call TRBJ1-5; D is possibly TRBD1 (5 bases). Germline CDR1 and CDR2: MNHEY and SMNVEV (reference sequence). The CDR3 is 12 residues long. V shed 6 bases and J shed 7 bases, with 10 bases lying between them. In DNA form, the CDR3 reads TGTGCCAGCAGGACGGGGGACCAGCCCCAGCATTTT. Translated: CASRTGDQPQHF.

J is TRBJ2-1 and V is TRBV7-2; TRBD2 agrees at 9 bases. The trim removed 3 bases at V and 0 bases at J, leaving 12 bases unmatched. The CDR3 covers 19 residues. Germline CDR1 reads SGHTA; CDR2 reads FQGNSA. The DNA for the CDR3 is TGTGCCAGCAGCTTCCGGACTAGCGTTACTTTTATCTCCTACAATGAGCAGTTCTTC. This codes for CASSFRTSVTFISYNEQFF.

J is TRBJ1-6 and V is TRBV7-8, with D perhaps matching TRBD1 (5 bases). This CDR3 is 16 amino acids long. The germline CDR1 and CDR2 sequences are SGHVS and FQNEAQ. The V end was cut by 4 bases, the J end by 8 bases, with 18 bases between. The CDR3 DNA reads TGTGCCAGCAGCTGGGGACGCGGGAACGAATATTCACCCCTCCACTTT. Encoded protein: CASSWGRGNEYSPLHF.

The V gene is TRBV5-1, the J gene TRBJ2-5; perhaps TRBD2 as D (6 bases). Germline V gene lookup returns CDR1 SGHRS and CDR2 YFSETQ. Deletions cut 5 bases from V and 5 bases from J, with 10 bases between. The CDR3 is 12 amino acids. The CDR3 DNA reads as TGCGCCAGCAGGGGGGGAGGCGAGACCCAGTACTTC. Residues: CASRGGGETQYF.

The V gene is TRBV5-1, the J gene TRBJ2-7; 7 bases line up with TRBD1. Germline assignment: CDR1 SGHRS and CDR2 YFSETQ. The CDR3 length is 17 residues. The V and J ends lost 0 bases and 3 bases, in that order; junction bases with no gene match: 12. CDR3 sequence (DNA): TGCGCCAGCAGCTTGGACCGTAAGGGACAGACCCACTACGAGCAGTACTTC. This gives the protein CASSLDRKGQTHYEQYF.

Concerning this clone itself: Distinct nucleotide sequences in the sample also encode this CDR3. The chain carries TRBV18 and TRBJ2-3; D unclear. From germline, CDR1 is KGHSH and CDR2 LQKENI. CDR3 length: 13 residues. V was cut by 0 bases and J by 4 bases, with 5 bases left in between. CDR3 coding DNA: TGTGCCAGCTCACCACCGAATTCAGATACGCAGTATTTT. This encodes CASSPPNSDTQYF.

J is TRBJ1-1 and V is TRBV5-6; no firm D call. Germline CDR1 is SGHDT and CDR2 is YYEEEE. V lost 0 bases and J 0 bases, leaving 18 bases between the germline ends. The CDR3 runs 18 residues. The CDR3 here is CASSLAVGYKQLNTEAFF. The DNA for the CDR3 is TGTGCCAGCAGCTTGGCCGTAGGGTATAAGCAACTGAACACTGAAGCTTTCTTT.

This clone was recorded once. The V call is TRBV30, the J call TRBJ1-1; D is undetermined. V was trimmed by 3 bases and J by 4 bases, leaving 6 bases between them. The CDR3 length is 11 residues. CDR1 GTSNPN and CDR2 SVGIG come from the germline V gene (reference sequence). Here the CDR3 DNA reads TGTGCCTGGAGGGCCAGCACTGAAGCTTTCTTT. The encoded protein is CAWRASTEAFF.

The chain uses TRBV28 and TRBJ2-7, with D possibly being TRBD1 (5 bases). CDR1 is MDHEN, CDR2 SYDVKM, per germline. The CDR3 is 13 amino acids. Trimming stripped 4 bases from V and 2 bases from J, with 9 bases between. The CDR3 is CASSSGFPYEQYF. The CDR3 bases are TGTGCCAGCAGTTCAGGGTTTCCCTACGAGCAGTACTTC.